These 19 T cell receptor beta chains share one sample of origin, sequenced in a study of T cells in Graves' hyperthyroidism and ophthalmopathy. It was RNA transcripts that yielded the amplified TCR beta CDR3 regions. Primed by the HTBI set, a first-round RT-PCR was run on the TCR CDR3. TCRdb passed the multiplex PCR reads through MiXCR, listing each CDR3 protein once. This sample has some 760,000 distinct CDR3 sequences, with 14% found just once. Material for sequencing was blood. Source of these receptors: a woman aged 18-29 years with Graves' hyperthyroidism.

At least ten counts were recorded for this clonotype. CDR3 residues: CSARGFRGRVETQYF. The CDR3 nucleotides read TGCAGTGCTAGAGGATTCAGGGGGCGCGTTGAGACCCAGTACTTC. This chain joins TRBV20-1 and TRBJ2-5, with TRBD1 matching over 8 bases. J was trimmed by 5 bases and V by 1 base; bases with no gene match: 9. CDR3 size: 15 residues. From germline, CDR1 is DFQATT and CDR2 SNEGSKA (reference sequence).

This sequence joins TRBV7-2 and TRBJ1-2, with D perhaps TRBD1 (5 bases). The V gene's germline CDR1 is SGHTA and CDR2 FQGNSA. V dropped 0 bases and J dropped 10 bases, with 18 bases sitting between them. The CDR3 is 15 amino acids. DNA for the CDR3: TGTGCCAGCAGCTTAGCGAAAACAAGGGGCGCTGACTACACCTTC. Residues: CASSLAKTRGADYTF.

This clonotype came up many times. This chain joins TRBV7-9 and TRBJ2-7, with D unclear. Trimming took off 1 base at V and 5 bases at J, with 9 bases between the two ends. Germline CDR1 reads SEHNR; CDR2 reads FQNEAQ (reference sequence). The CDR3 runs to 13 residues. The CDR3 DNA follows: TGTGCCAGCAGCTTAGGCCCCCGCGACGAGCAGTACTTC. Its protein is CASSLGPRDEQYF.

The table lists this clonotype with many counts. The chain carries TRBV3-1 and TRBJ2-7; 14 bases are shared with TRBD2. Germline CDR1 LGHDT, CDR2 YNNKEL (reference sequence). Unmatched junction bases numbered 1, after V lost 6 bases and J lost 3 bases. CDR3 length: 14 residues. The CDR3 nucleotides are TGTGCCAGCAGGGGACTAGCGGGAGACTACGAGCAGTACTTC. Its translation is CASRGLAGDYEQYF.

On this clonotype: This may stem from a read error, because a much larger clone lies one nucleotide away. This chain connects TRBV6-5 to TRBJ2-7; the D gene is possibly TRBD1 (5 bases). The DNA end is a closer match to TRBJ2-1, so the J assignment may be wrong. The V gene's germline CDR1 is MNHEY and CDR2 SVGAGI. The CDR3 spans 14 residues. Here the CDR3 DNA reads TGTGCCAGCAGTTTACGTCAGGGTTCCTACGAGCAGTTCTTC. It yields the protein CASSLRQGSYEQFF.

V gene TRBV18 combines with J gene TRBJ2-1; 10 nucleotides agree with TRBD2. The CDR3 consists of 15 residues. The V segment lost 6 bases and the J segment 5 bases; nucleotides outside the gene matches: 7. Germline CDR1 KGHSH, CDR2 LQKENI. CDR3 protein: CASSRGLAGDNEQFF. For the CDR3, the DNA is TGTGCCAGCTCGCGGGGGCTAGCGGGGGACAATGAGCAGTTCTTC.

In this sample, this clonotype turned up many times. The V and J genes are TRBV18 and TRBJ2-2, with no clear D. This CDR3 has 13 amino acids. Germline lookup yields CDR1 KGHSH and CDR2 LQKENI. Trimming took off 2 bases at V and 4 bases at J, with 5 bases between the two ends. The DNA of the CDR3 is TGTGCCAGCTCACCAGGTGGCACCGGGGAGCTGTTTTTT. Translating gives CASSPGGTGELFF.

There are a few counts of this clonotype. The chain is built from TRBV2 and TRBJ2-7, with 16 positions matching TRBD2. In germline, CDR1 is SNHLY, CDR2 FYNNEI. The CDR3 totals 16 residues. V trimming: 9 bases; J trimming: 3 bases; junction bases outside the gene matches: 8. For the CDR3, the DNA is TGTGCCAGTAAGGGGACTAGCGGGAGGGAACGCTACGAGCAGTACTTC. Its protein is CASKGTSGRERYEQYF.

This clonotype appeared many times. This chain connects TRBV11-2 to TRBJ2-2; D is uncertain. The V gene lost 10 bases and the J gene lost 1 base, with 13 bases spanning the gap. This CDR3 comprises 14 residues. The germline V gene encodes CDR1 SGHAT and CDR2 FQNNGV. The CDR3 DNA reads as TGTGCCACCATGAAGTTCGTGAACACCGGGGAGCTGTTTTTT. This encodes CATMKFVNTGELFF.

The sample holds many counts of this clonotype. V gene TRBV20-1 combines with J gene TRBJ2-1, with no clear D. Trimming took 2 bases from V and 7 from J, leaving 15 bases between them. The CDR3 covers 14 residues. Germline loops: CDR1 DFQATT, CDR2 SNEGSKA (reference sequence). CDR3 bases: TGCAGTGCTAGATCACCTGCGTACCGGAATGAGCAGTTCTTC. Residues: CSARSPAYRNEQFF.

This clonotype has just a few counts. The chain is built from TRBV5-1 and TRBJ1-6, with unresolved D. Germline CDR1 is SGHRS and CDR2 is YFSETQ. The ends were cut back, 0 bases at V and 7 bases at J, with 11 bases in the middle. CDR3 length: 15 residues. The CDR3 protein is CASSLGSVSNSPLHF. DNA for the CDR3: TGCGCCAGCAGCTTGGGGAGTGTGTCAAATTCACCCCTCCACTTT.

CDR3 sequence reads: CASSVQGAMGNQPQHF. CDR3 DNA sequence: TGTGCCAGCAGTGTTCAGGGGGCGATGGGCAATCAGCCCCAGCATTTT. The gene calls are TRBV6-1 and TRBJ1-5; 8 nucleotides agree with TRBD1. From germline, CDR1 is MNHNS and CDR2 SASEGT. The ends lost 4 bases at V and 2 bases at J; junction bases unmatched: 7. This CDR3 is 16 amino acids long.

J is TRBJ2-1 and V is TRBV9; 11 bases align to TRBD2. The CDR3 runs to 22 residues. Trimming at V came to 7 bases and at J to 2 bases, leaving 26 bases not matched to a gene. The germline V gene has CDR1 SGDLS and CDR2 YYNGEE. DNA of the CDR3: TGTGCCAGCGCCGTTACCACGGGGCAAATTACTAGCGGGAGACCTACCTACAATGAGCAGTTCTTC. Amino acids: CASAVTTGQITSGRPTYNEQFF.

CDR3 nucleotide sequence: TGTGCCAGCACCCGAAGTGGTCTCACCATGCGAAAAGCCAAAAACATTCAGTACTTC. This translates into CASTRSGLTMRKAKNIQYF. The rearrangement joins TRBV28 to TRBJ2-4; D unresolved. Germline CDR1 reads MDHEN; CDR2 reads SYDVKM. V was clipped by 7 bases and J by 0 bases, with 25 bases between them. The CDR3 has 19 residues.

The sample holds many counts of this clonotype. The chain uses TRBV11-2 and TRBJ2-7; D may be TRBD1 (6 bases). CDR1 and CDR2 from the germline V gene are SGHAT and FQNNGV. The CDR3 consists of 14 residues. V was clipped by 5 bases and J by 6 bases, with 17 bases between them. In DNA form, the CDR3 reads TGTGCCAGCAGCCATAATACAGGGTCTGGCGAGCAGTACTTC. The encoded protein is CASSHNTGSGEQYF.

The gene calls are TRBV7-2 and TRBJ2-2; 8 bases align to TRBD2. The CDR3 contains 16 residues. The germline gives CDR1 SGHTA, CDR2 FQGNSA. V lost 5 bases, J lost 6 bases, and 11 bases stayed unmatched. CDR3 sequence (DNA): TGTGCCAGCAGCCTTAGACTAGCGAGATCAGCCGGGGAGCTGTTTTTT. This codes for CASSLRLARSAGELFF. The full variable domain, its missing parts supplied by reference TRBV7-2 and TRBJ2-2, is GAGVSQSPSNKVTEKGKDVELRCDPISGHTALYWYRQSLGQGLEFLIYFQGNSAPDKSGLPSDRFSAERTGGSVSTLTIQRTQQEDSAVYLCASSLRLARSAGELFFGEGSRLTVL.

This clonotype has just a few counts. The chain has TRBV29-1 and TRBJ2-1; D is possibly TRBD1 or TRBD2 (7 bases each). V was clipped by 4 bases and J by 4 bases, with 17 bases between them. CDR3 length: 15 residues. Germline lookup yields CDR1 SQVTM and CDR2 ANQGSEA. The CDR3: CSVVLTGEGYNEQFF. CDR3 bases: TGCAGCGTTGTCCTTACAGGGGAGGGGTACAATGAGCAGTTCTTC.

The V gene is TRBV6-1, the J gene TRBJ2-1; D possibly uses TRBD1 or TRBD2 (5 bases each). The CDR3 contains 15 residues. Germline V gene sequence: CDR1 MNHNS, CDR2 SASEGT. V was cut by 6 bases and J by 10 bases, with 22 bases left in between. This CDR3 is CASSLHGANPGEQFF. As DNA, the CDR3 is TGTGCCAGCAGCCTTCACGGGGCGAATCCAGGGGAGCAGTTCTTC.

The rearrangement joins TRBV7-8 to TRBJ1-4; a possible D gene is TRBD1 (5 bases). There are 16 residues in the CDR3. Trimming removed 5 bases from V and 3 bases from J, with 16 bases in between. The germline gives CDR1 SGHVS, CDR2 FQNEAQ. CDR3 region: CASSGRTLLSNEKLFF. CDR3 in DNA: TGTGCCAGCAGCGGACGGACACTTCTATCTAATGAAAAACTGTTTTTT.